Each of the 28 T cell receptor beta chains below was sequenced from the same sample in a study of shared clonotypes between healthy human individuals. CD45RO-negative, CCR7-positively selected cells formed the naive CD8 fraction, excluding terminally differentiated effector memory CD45RA+ cells. Generated by immunoSEQ multiplex PCR, the TCRdb table keeps only in-frame clones and is missing some. Of about 2,100,000 clones listed, roughly 91% are singletons. Sequenced: naive CD8+ T cells from PBMCs. All receptors come from a man aged 18 to 30 in good health. Some clones in this sample may be carry-over from other donors' samples.

With regard to this clone: Other DNA sequences within the sample encode an identical CDR3. The chain has TRBV27 and TRBJ2-7; no definite D call. V lost 3 bases, J lost 2 bases, and 5 bases lay in between. Looked up from germline, CDR1 is MNHEY and CDR2 is SMNVEV (reference sequence). This CDR3 has 12 amino acids. CDR3 DNA sequence: TGTGCCAGCAGTTTCGGCCCCTACGAGCAGTACTTC. Protein: CASSFGPYEQYF.

The chain combines TRBV19 with TRBJ1-3; D ambiguous. The CDR3 spans 16 residues. CDR1 is LNHDA and CDR2 is SQIVND in the germline V gene (reference sequence). V lost 6 bases and J 0 bases, leaving 15 bases between the germline ends. The CDR3 DNA sequence: TGTGCCAGTAGCCATGTGGGCACCCGCTCTGGAAACACCATATATTTT. Its protein product is CASSHVGTRSGNTIYF.

This sequence joins TRBV10-3 and TRBJ1-2, with unresolved D. This CDR3 region has 15 residues. Trimming removed 7 bases at V and 6 bases at J, with 21 bases between. Germline CDR1 ENHRY, CDR2 SYGVKD. This chain's CDR3 is CAIKPVDGGRDGYTF. CDR3 nucleotides: TGTGCCATCAAGCCGGTGGACGGTGGGAGGGATGGCTACACCTTC.

The chain is built from TRBV27 and TRBJ1-2; D is uncertain. Germline assignment: CDR1 MNHEY and CDR2 SMNVEV (reference sequence). CDR3 length: 15 residues. The germline V and J ends were trimmed by 4 bases and 2 bases, with 14 bases remaining between them. The DNA for the CDR3 is TGTGCCAGCAGTTCGAGAGAGCTGATCAACTATGGCTACACCTTC. Its translation is CASSSRELINYGYTF.

A note on this clone: The identical CDR3 is also encoded by other nucleotide sequences in the sample. This chain uses TRBV19 with TRBJ2-7; 11 nucleotides agree with TRBD1. V lost 4 bases, J lost 4 bases, and 3 bases stayed unmatched. CDR1 is LNHDA and CDR2 is SQIVND in the germline V gene (reference sequence). This CDR3 is built from 14 residues. Here the CDR3 DNA reads TGTGCCAGTAGTACAGGACAGGGGGCATACGAGCAGTACTTC. Protein: CASSTGQGAYEQYF.

The chain carries TRBV9 and TRBJ2-1, with 11 bases fitting TRBD2. This CDR3 comprises 15 residues. Germline V CDR1 and CDR2: SGDLS, YYNGEE. V lost 5 bases, J lost 7 bases, and 8 bases stayed unmatched. The DNA of the CDR3 is TGTGCCAGCAGTTCCGGGACTAGCGGCGTAAATGAGCAGTTCTTC. Protein product: CASSSGTSGVNEQFF. Based on the CDR3 plus reference TRBV9 and TRBJ2-1, the full variable domain is DSGVTQTPKHLITATGQRVTLRCSPRSGDLSVYWYQQSLDQGLQFLIQYYNGEERAKGNILERFSAQQFPDLHSELNLSSLELGDSALYFCASSSGTSGVNEQFFGPGTRLTVL.

This sequence joins TRBV27 and TRBJ1-2; TRBD1 matches 12 bases. This CDR3 contains 16 residues. The germline V gene encodes CDR1 MNHEY and CDR2 SMNVEV (reference sequence). V lost 3 bases to trimming and J lost 4 bases; unmatched junction nucleotides: 6. The CDR3: CASSFGGQGASYGYTF. The CDR3 region has the DNA TGTGCCAGCAGTTTCGGGGGACAGGGGGCGAGCTATGGCTACACCTTC.

The gene calls are TRBV11-2 and TRBJ2-7; 12 bases align to TRBD2. J was trimmed by 3 bases and V by 6 bases; bases with no gene match: 3. There are 14 residues in the CDR3. CDR1 and CDR2 from the germline V gene are SGHAT and FQNNGV. This CDR3 reads CASSSLAGGYEQYF. DNA for the CDR3: TGTGCCAGCAGTTCACTAGCGGGGGGCTACGAGCAGTACTTC.

A word on this clone: The sample contains more than one DNA sequence encoding this CDR3. This chain links TRBV7-3 with TRBJ2-1; TRBD2 is a possible D gene (5 bases). The CDR3 is made up of 13 amino acids. Deletions cut 1 base from V and 6 bases from J, with 7 bases between. The germline V gene has CDR1 SGHTA and CDR2 FQGTGA. CDR3 in DNA: TGTGCCAGCAGCTTAAGCGGAGGCAATGAGCAGTTCTTC. Translation: CASSLSGGNEQFF.

This chain connects TRBV7-2 to TRBJ2-7; D is perhaps TRBD2 (5 bases). Germline V lookup: CDR1 SGHTA, CDR2 FQGNSA. V was cut by 2 bases and J by 3 bases, with 14 bases left in between. CDR3 length: 15 amino acids. CDR3 protein: CASSLLGGSRYEQYF. The CDR3 DNA reads TGTGCCAGCAGCTTACTCGGCGGGTCTCGCTACGAGCAGTACTTC.

The chain recombines TRBV5-1 with TRBJ2-3, with 13 positions matching TRBD2. V was pared by 3 bases and J by 4 bases, with 2 bases of the junction left unmatched. This CDR3 has 15 amino acids. Per germline, CDR1 SGHRS and CDR2 YFSETQ. This CDR3 reads CASSWGLAGSDTQYF. DNA of the CDR3: TGCGCCAGCAGCTGGGGACTAGCGGGATCAGATACGCAGTATTTT.

The rearrangement links TRBV2 to TRBJ2-7, with unresolved D. Germline V lookup: CDR1 SNHLY, CDR2 FYNNEI. The V gene lost 1 base and the J gene lost 0 bases, with 10 bases spanning the gap. This CDR3 is 15 amino acids long. The CDR3, as DNA: TGTGCCAGCAGTGAAGAGCCAGCGAGCTCCTACGAGCAGTACTTC. This codes for CASSEEPASSYEQYF.

The J gene is TRBJ2-2, the V gene TRBV4-3; TRBD1 agrees at 7 bases. The germline CDR1 and CDR2 sequences are LGHNA and YSLEER. The CDR3 spans 13 residues. V dropped 5 bases and J dropped 3; count of bases not matched to a gene: 0. In DNA, the CDR3 is TGCGCCAGCAGCGACAGGGACACCGGGGAGCTGTTTTTT. This codes for CASSDRDTGELFF.

V and J are TRBV27 and TRBJ2-2; the D gene is possibly TRBD2 (6 bases). This CDR3 region has 15 residues. Germline CDR1 and CDR2: MNHEY and SMNVEV (reference sequence). The V end lost 7 bases, the J end lost 5 bases, and 17 bases lay between the germline ends. The CDR3 nucleotides read TGTGCCAGCAAATTACCGGGACTTGGGACCGGGGAGCTGTTTTTT. This sequence encodes CASKLPGLGTGELFF.

The chain employs TRBV7-8 and TRBJ1-1; D call uncertain. The CDR3 totals 13 residues. V was shortened by 3 bases and J by 8 bases, with 13 bases between the two germline ends. Germline-derived CDR1 and CDR2 are SGHVS and FQNEAQ. The CDR3, as DNA: TGTGCCAGCAGCTTCGGGGAAGGTCTGGAAGCTTTCTTT. It specifies CASSFGEGLEAFF.

This chain uses TRBV28 with TRBJ2-1, with 7 bases fitting TRBD2. Looked up from germline, CDR1 is MDHEN and CDR2 is SYDVKM. The V gene end was trimmed by 5 bases and the J gene end by 0 bases; junction bases not matched to a gene: 10. CDR3 length: 17 amino acids. DNA of the CDR3: TGTGCCAGCAGTCGCCGGGACTATCATAGCTCCTACAATGAGCAGTTCTTC. Translating it yields CASSRRDYHSSYNEQFF.

The chain carries TRBV27 and TRBJ2-2; tentatively, D is TRBD2 (6 bases). Looked up from germline, CDR1 is MNHEY and CDR2 is SMNVEV (reference sequence). CDR3 length: 18 amino acids. Trimming pared 6 bases from V and 2 bases from J, leaving 22 bases between. CDR3 nucleotide sequence: TGTGCCAGCAGGCCCCGACTTCCAGGACTACCCAACACCGGGGAGCTGTTTTTT. Amino acid sequence: CASRPRLPGLPNTGELFF.

The chain combines TRBV13 with TRBJ2-2, with D perhaps TRBD1 (6 bases). Between the trimmed V and J ends, which lost 2 bases and 1 base, there was a span of 14 bases. The germline gives CDR1 PRHDT, CDR2 FYEKMQ (reference sequence). The CDR3 totals 17 residues. The CDR3 region is CASSLRQVQVNTGELFF. The CDR3 DNA sequence: TGTGCCAGCAGCTTAAGACAGGTGCAGGTGAACACCGGGGAGCTGTTTTTT. The full variable domain, with the rest looked up from reference TRBV13 and TRBJ2-2, is AAGVIQSPRHLIKEKRETATLKCYPIPRHDTVYWYQQGPGQDPQFLISFYEKMQSDKGSIPDRFSAQQFSDYHSELNMSSLELGDSALYFCASSLRQVQVNTGELFFGEGSRLTVL.

As for this clone: Within the sample, other DNA sequences also encode this same CDR3. The V gene is TRBV29-1, the J gene TRBJ2-7, with 10 bases that match TRBD2. CDR1 and CDR2 (germline): SQVTM, ANQGSEA. Trimming removed 1 base from V and 2 bases from J; junction bases left unmatched: 5. The CDR3 spans 15 residues. The CDR3 DNA follows: TGCAGCGTTGAAGGGCTAGCGGGAGTCCCCTACGAGCAGTACTTC. Its translation is CSVEGLAGVPYEQYF.

The CDR3 coding sequence is TGTGCCAGCAGCTTGGATCGGGGTTTTTACACCATATATTTT. Its protein is CASSLDRGFYTIYF. The V call is TRBV5-4, the J call TRBJ1-3; D is uncertain. The V end lost 0 bases, the J end lost 8 bases, and 12 bases lay between the germline ends. CDR1 and CDR2 (germline): SGHNT, YYREEE (reference sequence). The CDR3 loop spans 14 amino acids.

This clone was counted a single time. This rearrangement joins TRBV9 to TRBJ2-3; D might be TRBD2 (6 bases). CDR3 length: 16 residues. The germline CDR1 and CDR2 sequences are SGDLS and YYNGEE. V lost 4 bases and J lost 0, with 15 bases in between. CDR3 sequence (DNA): TGTGCCAGCAGCCTCGGGACTTGGGCTAGCACAGATACGCAGTATTTT. This gives the protein CASSLGTWASTDTQYF.

This sequence joins TRBV29-1 and TRBJ2-1; the D gene could be TRBD1 or TRBD2 (5 bases each). The germline V gene encodes CDR1 SQVTM and CDR2 ANQGSEA. V lost 7 bases to trimming and J lost 3 bases, with 10 bases between them. CDR3 length: 12 residues. The CDR3: CSGGTNYNEQFF. CDR3 DNA: TGCAGCGGAGGGACGAACTACAATGAGCAGTTCTTC.

The V call is TRBV10-3, the J call TRBJ2-1; TRBD1 is a possible D gene (6 bases). The CDR3 is 14 residues long. The ends were cut back, 6 bases at V and 4 bases at J, with 13 bases in the middle. Germline assignment: CDR1 ENHRY and CDR2 SYGVKD. CDR3 sequence: CAISRDTGYNEQFF. CDR3 nucleotides: TGTGCCATCAGCCGGGACACCGGATACAATGAGCAGTTCTTC.

This chain joins TRBV4-2 and TRBJ1-1; D gene ambiguous. Germline V CDR1 and CDR2: LGHNA, YNFKEQ. V gave up 1 base and J gave up 2 bases, with 8 bases separating them. The CDR3 totals 14 residues. The CDR3: CASSQVRSNTEAFF. In nucleotides, the CDR3 is TGTGCCAGCAGCCAAGTACGGTCTAACACTGAAGCTTTCTTT.

The J gene is TRBJ2-1, the V gene TRBV11-2; TRBD2 matches at 14 bases. Trimming took 5 bases from V and 8 from J; bases not matched to a gene: 5. Germline CDR1 and CDR2: SGHAT and FQNNGV. The CDR3 covers 15 residues. CDR3 protein: CASSRGTSGRYEQFF. CDR3 DNA sequence: TGTGCCAGCAGCCGAGGGACTAGCGGGAGATATGAGCAGTTCTTC.

The chain has TRBV19 and TRBJ2-1; TRBD1 aligns across 7 bases. The CDR3 totals 15 residues. With 3 bases clipped from V and 2 bases from J, the junction kept 4 bases outside the gene matches. CDR1 and CDR2 from the germline V gene are LNHDA and SQIVND (reference sequence). CDR3 bases: TGTGCCAGTAGTATGAGGGGGCCCCCCTACAATGAGCAGTTCTTC. Translated, it gives CASSMRGPPYNEQFF.

V is TRBV10-1 and J is TRBJ1-5; TRBD1 matches 7 bases. This CDR3 spans 16 amino acids. V lost 2 bases, J lost 2 bases, and 6 bases stayed unmatched. Germline CDR1 reads WNHNN; CDR2 reads SYGVQD (reference sequence). Written as DNA, the CDR3 is TGCGCCAGCAGTGAGGAGACAGGGCCGGGCAATCAGCCCCAGCATTTT. Amino acids: CASSEETGPGNQPQHF.

The chain links TRBV28 to TRBJ2-3, with D possibly matching TRBD1 (6 bases). CDR3 size: 15 residues. V lost 6 bases and J lost 4, with 17 bases in between. Germline V gene sequence: CDR1 MDHEN, CDR2 SYDVKM. The CDR3, as DNA: TGTGCCAGCAGCCCTCTAGGGACATTGGCAGATACGCAGTATTTT. Protein: CASSPLGTLADTQYF.